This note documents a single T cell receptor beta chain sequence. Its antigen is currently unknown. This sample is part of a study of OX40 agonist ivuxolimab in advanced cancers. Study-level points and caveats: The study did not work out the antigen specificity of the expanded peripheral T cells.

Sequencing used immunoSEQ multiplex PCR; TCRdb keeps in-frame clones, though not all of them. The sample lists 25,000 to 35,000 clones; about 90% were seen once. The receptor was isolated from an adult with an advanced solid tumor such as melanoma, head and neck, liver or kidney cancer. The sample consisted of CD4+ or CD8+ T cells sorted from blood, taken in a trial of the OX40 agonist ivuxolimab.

CDR3 sequence: CASSLTGDYGYTF. The CDR3 DNA is TGTGCCAGCAGCTTGACAGGGGACTATGGCTACACCTTC. The V call is TRBV11-2, the J call TRBJ1-2; 8 bases match TRBD1. Unmatched junction bases numbered 0, after V lost 3 bases and J lost 3 bases. CDR1 is SGHAT and CDR2 is FQNNGV in the germline V gene. The CDR3 loop spans 13 amino acids.